This TCR beta chain originates from a study of T-cell memory formation after mild COVID-19. In the case of this clonotype: Its cognate antigen is unknown.

Points from the study as a whole: The study found balanced CD4/CD8 in clones contracting day 15 to 85 and a CD4+ lean in later expanders.

MiXCR, applied by TCRdb to the 5' RACE reads, yields one record per CDR3 protein. Among 350,000 or so distinct CDR3 sequences listed, over 10% were seen once. The V end was cut by 5 bases, the J end by 8 bases, with 18 bases between. The CDR3 has 14 residues. Germline CDR1 reads SGHTA; CDR2 reads FQGNSA. The chain joins TRBV7-2 to TRBJ1-2; the D gene is possibly TRBD1 (5 bases). The sequenced material came from PBMCs or a T cell subset sorted from them (not recorded which). The origin of this receptor is a man younger than 35 who had mild COVID-19 (a few samples of this study predate the infection). Cell type and time point are not known. CDR3 amino acids: CASSQWGPPFGYTF. The DNA for the CDR3 is TGTGCCAGCAGCCAATGGGGCCCTCCGTTCGGCTACACCTTC.